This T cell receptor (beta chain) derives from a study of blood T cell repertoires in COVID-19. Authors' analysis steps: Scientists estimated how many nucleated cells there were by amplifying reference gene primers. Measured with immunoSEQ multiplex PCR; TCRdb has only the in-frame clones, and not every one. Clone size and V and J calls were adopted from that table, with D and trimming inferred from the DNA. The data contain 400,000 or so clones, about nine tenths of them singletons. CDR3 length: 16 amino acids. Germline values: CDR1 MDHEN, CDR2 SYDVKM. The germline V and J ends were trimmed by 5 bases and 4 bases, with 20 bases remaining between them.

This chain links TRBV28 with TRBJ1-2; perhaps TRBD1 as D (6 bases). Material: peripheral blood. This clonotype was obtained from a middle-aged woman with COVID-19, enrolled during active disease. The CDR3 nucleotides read TGTGCCAGCAGTCTCTTTCTCGCACAGGGAAGCTATGGCTACACCTTC. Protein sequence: CASSLFLAQGSYGYTF.